The 28 T cell receptor beta chains given below trace back to one sample, sequenced in a study of monozygotic twins with inflammatory bowel disease. TCRdb re-called the 5' RACE reads; one entry per CDR3 protein, DNA not given. This repertoire includes some 150,000 distinct CDR3 sequences. The source material was blood. The receptor set was obtained from a human donor with ulcerative colitis or Crohn's disease, or a healthy co-twin of an affected twin (not recorded which).

The chain is built from TRBV7-2 and TRBJ2-5; TCRdb outputs TRBD1, but without DNA this stays unchecked. Germline V CDR1 and CDR2: SGHTA, FQGNSA. The CDR3 spans 14 residues. The chain's CDR3 is CASSSTAGVETQYF.

This chain links TRBV5-1 with TRBJ2-2. CDR3 length: 15 residues. The germline V gene has CDR1 SGHRS and CDR2 YFSETQ. CDR3 protein: CASRPWVANTGELFF.

V gene TRBV20-1 combines with J gene TRBJ1-2. The CDR3 loop spans 12 amino acids. Germline-derived CDR1 and CDR2 are DFQATT and SNEGSKA (reference sequence). CDR3 amino acids: CSARGTAQVGTF.

The genes are TRBV29-1 and TRBJ2-7; the D call of TRBD2 rests on TCRdb alone, since no DNA is present to check it. The CDR3 runs 14 residues. Germline-derived CDR1 and CDR2 are SQVTM and ANQGSEA. This chain's CDR3 is CSVTLRLDLYEQYF.

The CDR3 here is CASSVTARKPDTQYF. V gene TRBV2 combines with J gene TRBJ2-3. Germline V lookup: CDR1 SNHLY, CDR2 FYNNEI. The CDR3 is 15 amino acids.

This rearrangement joins TRBV14 to TRBJ2-5. The germline gives CDR1 SGHDN, CDR2 FVKESK. This CDR3 is 13 amino acids long. The chain's CDR3 is CASSPRTEETQYF.

V gene TRBV5-1 combines with J gene TRBJ2-3; TCRdb names TRBD2, which stays unverified in the absence of DNA. The germline gives CDR1 SGHRS, CDR2 YFSETQ. This CDR3 is 16 amino acids long. The CDR3 is CASSLAWTSGTDTQYF.

The chain employs TRBV20-1 and TRBJ1-1. The germline CDR1 and CDR2 sequences are DFQATT and SNEGSKA (reference sequence). The CDR3 runs 14 residues. CDR3 region: CSAAGGGRATEAFF.

The chain carries TRBV18 and TRBJ2-1; no DNA is available, so the TRBD1 call from TCRdb remains unchecked. CDR1 is KGHSH, CDR2 LQKENI, per germline. CDR3 length: 16 amino acids. The CDR3 sequence is CASSQPGQGPDNEQFF.

The chain recombines TRBV9 with TRBJ2-5; TCRdb names TRBD1, which stays unverified in the absence of DNA. The CDR3 is made up of 14 amino acids. The germline gives CDR1 SGDLS, CDR2 YYNGEE. The CDR3 loop reads CASSLDRAAETQYF.

The chain carries TRBV9 and TRBJ2-5. The CDR3 is made up of 13 amino acids. Germline V gene lookup returns CDR1 SGDLS and CDR2 YYNGEE. The CDR3 region is CASSMGNQETQYF.

J is TRBJ2-3 and V is TRBV20-1. Germline V lookup: CDR1 DFQATT, CDR2 SNEGSKA (reference sequence). CDR3 length equals 13 residues. CDR3 residues: CSANHPYTDTQYF.

This sequence joins TRBV18 and TRBJ1-1. There are 13 residues in the CDR3. CDR1 KGHSH and CDR2 LQKENI come from the germline V gene. The CDR3 reads CASSPESETEAFF.

The J gene is TRBJ1-5, the V gene TRBV10-3; TCRdb reports TRBD1, a call that lacks DNA to check it against. Germline values: CDR1 ENHRY, CDR2 SYGVKD. This CDR3 spans 14 amino acids. The CDR3 loop reads CAISVGVSNQPQHF.

The V and J genes are TRBV6-6 and TRBJ2-1; TCRdb calls TRBD2, which cannot be checked without DNA. The CDR3 contains 14 residues. Per germline, CDR1 MNHNY and CDR2 SVGAGI (reference sequence). The CDR3 loop is CASGTSGVYNEQFF.

This chain uses TRBV10-3 with TRBJ2-7; TCRdb indicates TRBD1, and absent DNA this call remains unverified. This CDR3 is built from 14 residues. Germline V lookup: CDR1 ENHRY, CDR2 SYGVKD. CDR3 residues: CAIREGQGAGEQYF.

This rearrangement joins TRBV27 to TRBJ2-1; the TCRdb D gene call, TRBD1, has no DNA to confirm it. Germline V gene lookup returns CDR1 MNHEY and CDR2 SMNVEV (reference sequence). CDR3 length equals 16 residues. The CDR3: CASSLYPLTSYNEQFF.

The chain is built from TRBV2 and TRBJ1-4; absent DNA, TCRdb's TRBD1 call cannot be checked. This CDR3 region has 12 residues. The germline CDR1 and CDR2 sequences are SNHLY and FYNNEI. The CDR3 loop is CASILQGEKLFF.

The rearrangement joins TRBV20-1 to TRBJ2-7. The germline V gene encodes CDR1 DFQATT and CDR2 SNEGSKA (reference sequence). This CDR3 region has 16 residues. The CDR3 protein is CSASSPQYANRYEQYF.

V and J are TRBV6-5 and TRBJ1-1; no DNA is available, so the TRBD1 call from TCRdb remains unchecked. The CDR3 sequence is 18 residues long. Germline V gene data show CDR1 as MNHEY and CDR2 as SVGAGI. The chain's CDR3 is CASSRTPGWGEMNTEAFF.

The chain joins TRBV28 to TRBJ2-1. Germline V gene lookup returns CDR1 MDHEN and CDR2 SYDVKM. The CDR3 is 17 amino acids. CDR3 amino acids: CASSRIGDLLGYNEQFF.

The CDR3 region is CASSPQGAQVTEAFF. The V and J genes are TRBV19 and TRBJ1-1; the TCRdb D gene call, TRBD1, has no DNA to confirm it. Germline CDR1 is LNHDA and CDR2 is SQIVND (reference sequence). The CDR3 is 15 residues long.

The J gene is TRBJ1-5, the V gene TRBV7-2. The germline gives CDR1 SGHTA, CDR2 FQGNSA. This CDR3 contains 15 residues. The CDR3 protein is CASSLDSKLNQPQHF. The variable domain in full, with the rest retrieved from reference TRBV7-2 and TRBJ1-5, is GAGVSQSPSNKVTEKGKDVELRCDPISGHTALYWYRQSLGQGLEFLIYFQGNSAPDKSGLPSDRFSAERTGGSVSTLTIQRTQQEDSAVYLCASSLDSKLNQPQHFGDGTRLSIL.

CDR3 amino acids: CASSLTSGQQETQYF. V usage is TRBV7-3 and J usage is TRBJ2-5; the D call of TRBD2 rests on TCRdb alone, since no DNA is present to check it. Germline CDR1 SGHTA, CDR2 FQGTGA. CDR3 length equals 15 residues.

The genes are TRBV7-2 and TRBJ2-5; the TCRdb D gene call, TRBD1, has no DNA to confirm it. Germline values: CDR1 SGHTA, CDR2 FQGNSA. CDR3 length: 15 residues. CDR3 in amino acids: CASSLVGTGEETQYF.

This chain connects TRBV6-5 to TRBJ2-1; the TCRdb call, TRBD2, lacks DNA for checking. The CDR3 is 17 residues long. The V gene's germline CDR1 is MNHEY and CDR2 SVGAGI. The CDR3 sequence: CASSYPWASGVGYEQFF.

The V and J genes are TRBV5-6 and TRBJ2-1; TCRdb proposes TRBD1, but this gene call is untestable without DNA. The CDR3 consists of 16 residues. CDR1 SGHDT and CDR2 YYEEEE come from the germline V gene. Here the CDR3 reads CASSVTTGVRPNEQFF. The complete variable domain, with remaining parts taken from reference TRBV5-6 and TRBJ2-1, reads DAGVTQSPTHLIKTRGQQVTLRCSPKSGHDTVSWYQQALGQGPQFIFQYYEEEERQRGNFPDRFSGHQFPNYSSELNVNALLLGDSALYLCASSVTTGVRPNEQFFGPGTRLTVL.

V usage is TRBV5-1 and J usage is TRBJ1-4. There are 18 residues in the CDR3. Germline V gives CDR1 SGHRS, CDR2 YFSETQ. CDR3 sequence reads: CASSLGTSGRATNEKLFF.